This entry lists 6 T cell receptor beta chains sequenced from one sample in a study of metastatic and nonmetastatic thyroid tumors. Among the patients, none had received any treatment before thyroid surgery. With MiXCR, TCRdb reprocessed the PCR reads. The sample has about 41,000 clones, approximately 25% seen once. The sequencing input was tumor tissue. The receptors originated from a female donor with papillary thyroid cancer or a benign thyroid nodule (not recorded which). Some clones in this sample may be carry-over from other donors' samples.

As concerns this clone: A read error may produce the germline difference seen at one junction end. The rearrangement joins TRBV6-1 to TRBJ2-3; TRBD1 matches at 7 bases. The CDR3 contains 14 residues. The germline V gene encodes CDR1 MNHNS and CDR2 SASEGT. CDR3 in amino acids: CASRSGQPTYTEYF. The CDR3 DNA reads TGTGCCAGCAGATCGGGACAGCCCACATATACGGAGTATTTT.

The V and J genes are TRBV7-2 and TRBJ1-1; no clear D gene. This CDR3 region has 15 residues. Germline V CDR1 and CDR2: SGHTA, FQGNSA. V was cut by 5 bases and J by 5 bases, with 18 bases left in between. DNA of the CDR3: TGTGCCAGCAGCCTCCCCGTTGGGGTCAGAACTGAAGCTTTCTTT. Its protein product is CASSLPVGVRTEAFF.

This clone was picked up a small number of times. J is TRBJ2-3 and V is TRBV24-1; a weak D match, TRBD2 (5 bases). CDR3 length: 13 residues. The V and J ends lost 2 bases and 4 bases respectively, with 6 bases between them. Germline values: CDR1 KGHDR, CDR2 SFDVKD. CDR3 nucleotide sequence: TGTGCCACCAGTGATTACGGGGCAGATACGCAGTATTTT. This translates into CATSDYGADTQYF.

The chain employs TRBV20-1 and TRBJ2-7, with TRBD1 identical over 9 bases. CDR1 and CDR2 (germline): DFQATT, SNEGSKA (reference sequence). The CDR3 totals 14 residues. V lost 2 bases to trimming and J lost 3 bases; unmatched junction nucleotides: 5. The CDR3 nucleotides read TGCAGTGCTAGACCACCGACAGGGGGCTACGAGCAGTACTTC. Amino acids: CSARPPTGGYEQYF.

This clone was seen ten or more times. The chain has TRBV6-5 and TRBJ1-1; maybe TRBD1 (5 bases). The CDR3 is 13 amino acids. V gave up 2 bases and J gave up 9 bases, with 13 bases separating them. CDR1 and CDR2 (germline): MNHEY, SVGAGI. CDR3 in DNA: TGTGCCAGCAGTTACCTCGGGAGGGGAAAAGCTTTCTTT. This sequence encodes CASSYLGRGKAFF.

Ten or more counts support this clone. The CDR3 DNA sequence: TGTGCCTGGAGTGCGGGACAGGTGACAGAAAAACTGTTTTTT. It yields the protein CAWSAGQVTEKLFF. The chain recombines TRBV30 with TRBJ1-4, with 8 bases identical to TRBD1. V lost 1 base and J lost 8; bases outside the gene matches: 6. The CDR3 is 14 amino acids. The germline V gene has CDR1 GTSNPN and CDR2 SVGIG (reference sequence).